This TCR beta chain was recorded in a study of T cell responses to AZD1222 COVID-19 vaccine. The junction had 10 bases not matched to a gene; V was cut back by 6 bases and J by 2 bases. This CDR3 has 15 amino acids. The V gene's germline CDR1 is MNHEY and CDR2 SVGEGT. Repertoires were generated with immunoSEQ multiplex PCR, while TCRdb's copy carries only in-frame clones and drops some. The table lists 90,000 to 120,000 clones, about 90% of them singletons. J is TRBJ2-7 and V is TRBV6-2 or TRBV6-3, with 7 positions matching TRBD1. Sequenced here: peripheral blood, sampled 28 days after the second AZD1222 dose. This receptor was obtained from an adult who received the AZD1222 COVID-19 vaccine. CDR3 region: CASSRSRTGTYEQYF. CDR3 nucleotides: TGTGCCAGCAGCCGCTCACGGACAGGTACCTACGAGCAGTACTTC.